Following are 24 T cell receptor beta chains from one sample sequenced in a study of identical twins (dated by TCRdb to 2016 to 2018). Library preparation employed 5' RACE. Reads for this sample came from an Illumina HiSeq 2000. TCRdb reprocessed the public reads (quality trimming at Q25 with fastp, clone calling with MiXCR) and kept in-frame beta chains. Entries that share a CDR3 protein sequence are merged under the most common genes and DNA. The sample table records more than 400,000 distinct CDR3 sequences; approximately 14% of these occur just once. The top ten constitute roughly 0.42% of the sample. In addition, the sample was reused for a study of yellow fever vaccine responses in identical twins.

Sequencing input: CD4+ T cells sorted from blood. The receptor source for this set is a woman aged 18-29 years in good health.

V is TRBV20-1 and J is TRBJ2-1; tentatively, D is TRBD1 (6 bases). V gave up 3 bases and J gave up 5 bases, with 11 bases separating them. The CDR3 extends over 13 amino acids. Germline V gene lookup returns CDR1 DFQATT and CDR2 SNEGSKA (reference sequence). This CDR3 reads CSASRAGDNEQFF. The CDR3 DNA follows: TGCAGTGCTAGTCGGGCAGGGGACAATGAGCAGTTCTTC.

The V gene is TRBV25-1, the J gene TRBJ2-7; no firm D call. V gave up 7 bases and J gave up 2 bases, with 18 bases separating them. CDR1 is MGHDK and CDR2 is SYGVNS in the germline V gene. CDR3 length: 15 amino acids. CDR3 loop: CASTPRIGSPYEQYV. DNA of the CDR3: TGTGCCAGCACCCCGCGGATTGGATCCCCCTACGAGCAGTACGTC.

This clonotype was observed a handful of times. This chain connects TRBV11-2 to TRBJ1-6; 8 nucleotides align to TRBD1. Germline V gene sequence: CDR1 SGHAT, CDR2 FQNNGV. Losses at the gene ends were 5 bases for V and 9 bases for J; bases not matched to a gene: 12. The CDR3 loop spans 16 amino acids. The CDR3 reads CASSQVGRGLSSPLHF. The CDR3 DNA sequence: TGTGCCAGCAGCCAAGTGGGCAGGGGGCTTAGTTCACCCCTCCACTTT.

This chain uses TRBV20-1 with TRBJ1-1, with no clear D. V was clipped by 2 bases and J by 0 bases, with 7 bases between them. CDR1 DFQATT and CDR2 SNEGSKA come from the germline V gene (reference sequence). The CDR3 covers 13 residues. DNA for the CDR3: TGCAGTGCTAGACTTACAGTGAACACTGAAGCTTTCTTT. Translating gives CSARLTVNTEAFF.

The chain employs TRBV12-3 or TRBV12-4 and TRBJ2-1, with 11 nucleotides matching TRBD2. Losses at the gene ends were 8 bases for V and 2 bases for J; bases not matched to a gene: 20. This CDR3 region has 20 residues. The CDR3 nucleotides read TGTGCCAGCGCCGAAGATTTCGGTAGCGGGGGGGCTCGAACCTACAATGAGCAGTTCTTC. Translation: CASAEDFGSGGARTYNEQFF.

This chain links TRBV27 with TRBJ2-3; TRBD2 aligns across 11 bases. The germline CDR1 and CDR2 sequences are MNHEY and SMNVEV (reference sequence). The junction had 14 bases not matched to a gene; V was cut back by 0 bases and J by 3 bases. The length of the CDR3 is 20 residues. CDR3 region: CASSLSYSGRAESTTDTQYF. CDR3 coding DNA: TGTGCCAGCAGTTTATCGTATAGCGGGAGGGCCGAGTCAACGACAGATACGCAGTATTTT.

The CDR3 loop is CSVWRGQETQYF. CDR3 sequence (DNA): TGCAGCGTTTGGCGGGGGCAAGAGACCCAGTACTTC. The rearrangement joins TRBV29-1 to TRBJ2-5, with 7 bases matching TRBD2. Per germline, CDR1 SQVTM and CDR2 ANQGSEA. The length of the CDR3 is 12 residues. V was pared by 5 bases and J by 2 bases, with 2 bases of the junction left unmatched.

This clonotype has just a few counts. The gene calls are TRBV7-2 and TRBJ2-3, with D perhaps TRBD1 (6 bases). Per germline, CDR1 SGHTA and CDR2 FQGNSA. V was trimmed by 0 bases and J by 9 bases, leaving 13 bases between them. There are 14 residues in the CDR3. The DNA of the CDR3 is TGTGCCAGCAGCTTAGCAAAGGGGGATGTGACGCAGTATTTT. It translates to CASSLAKGDVTQYF.

The chain joins TRBV5-6 to TRBJ2-7; D is uncertain. The germline V and J ends were trimmed by 3 bases and 0 bases, with 10 bases remaining between them. Germline V gives CDR1 SGHDT, CDR2 YYEEEE. This CDR3 region has 14 residues. CDR3 DNA sequence: TGTGCCAGCAGCTCAAGGGCCAGCTCCTACGAGCAGTACTTC. It specifies CASSSRASSYEQYF.

The V gene is TRBV7-2, the J gene TRBJ1-2; a weak D match, TRBD1 (5 bases). CDR1 and CDR2 (germline): SGHTA, FQGNSA. CDR3 size: 15 residues. The V end lost 1 base, the J end lost 4 bases, and 13 bases lay between the germline ends. CDR3 loop: CASSLGQGMSYGYTF. The CDR3 bases are TGTGCCAGCAGCTTAGGGCAGGGTATGAGCTATGGCTACACCTTC.

The chain is built from TRBV5-6 and TRBJ1-1; D call uncertain. This CDR3 spans 13 amino acids. The V gene lost 4 bases and the J gene lost 6 bases, with 13 bases spanning the gap. Germline CDR1 is SGHDT and CDR2 is YYEEEE. The CDR3 here is CASSPPAGSEAFF. Written as DNA, the CDR3 is TGTGCCAGCAGCCCCCCTGCGGGGTCTGAAGCTTTCTTT.

This clonotype was seen a few times. The chain carries TRBV5-1 and TRBJ1-6; no reliable D call. Germline values: CDR1 SGHRS, CDR2 YFSETQ. This CDR3 has 15 amino acids. Trimming left V 4 bases short and J 10 bases short, with 18 bases between. The CDR3 here is CASSRIEGGGSPLHF. CDR3 in DNA: TGCGCCAGCAGCCGGATCGAAGGAGGAGGATCACCCCTCCACTTT.

This chain connects TRBV25-1 to TRBJ2-3; D is undetermined. Germline V CDR1 and CDR2: MGHDK, SYGVNS. The CDR3 is made up of 13 amino acids. Trimming removed 8 bases from V and 1 base from J, with 10 bases in between. CDR3 in amino acids: CASCGAGTDTQYF. The CDR3 DNA reads as TGTGCCAGCTGTGGTGCGGGCACAGATACGCAGTATTTT.

V and J are TRBV10-2 and TRBJ2-3, with 8 bases identical to TRBD2. Germline V gene lookup returns CDR1 WSHSY and CDR2 SAAADI. CDR3 length: 15 amino acids. Trimming cost V 4 bases and J 4 bases; bases outside gene matches: 7. The CDR3 bases are TGCGCCAGCAGTGGGGCTGGAGCGGGGGCAGATACGCAGTATTTT. Translating it yields CASSGAGAGADTQYF.

This chain uses TRBV7-3 with TRBJ2-1, with 11 bases matching TRBD2. In germline, CDR1 is SGHTA, CDR2 FQGTGA. With V trimmed by 2 bases and J by 4 bases, 7 bases remained unmatched. The CDR3 is made up of 17 amino acids. CDR3 sequence (DNA): TGTGCCAGCAGCTTATTCTCCGGGACTAGCGGATACAATGAGCAGTTCTTC. This translates into CASSLFSGTSGYNEQFF.

The chain combines TRBV20-1 with TRBJ2-5; D tentatively fits TRBD1 or TRBD2 (5 bases each). Trimming shortened V by 4 bases and J by 5 bases, and 14 bases separated the two germline ends. CDR1 is DFQATT and CDR2 is SNEGSKA in the germline V gene (reference sequence). The CDR3 runs 13 residues. This CDR3 is CSATGAGRETQYF. The CDR3 nucleotides are TGCAGTGCTACCGGGGCTGGAAGGGAGACCCAGTACTTC.

This clonotype was detected a few times. The chain couples TRBV24-1 to TRBJ2-7; 9 bases fit TRBD1. The length of the CDR3 is 17 residues. Germline lookup yields CDR1 KGHDR and CDR2 SFDVKD. V was clipped by 4 bases and J by 0 bases; unmatched bases: 9. The CDR3 DNA reads TGTGCCACCAGTGAGGGGGACAGGGAAAGCGGCTCCTACGAGCAGTACGTC. Translated, it gives CATSEGDRESGSYEQYV.

V gene TRBV11-2 combines with J gene TRBJ1-4, with D maybe TRBD1 (5 bases). Trimming shortened V by 5 bases and J by 4 bases, and 17 bases separated the two germline ends. The germline CDR1 and CDR2 sequences are SGHAT and FQNNGV. The CDR3 spans 16 residues. This chain's CDR3 is CASSQSRGRINEKLFF. CDR3 nucleotides: TGTGCCAGCAGCCAATCCCGGGGACGGATTAATGAAAAACTGTTTTTT.

The V call is TRBV3-1, the J call TRBJ2-6, with D possibly called TRBD1 or TRBD2 (5 bases each). CDR1 and CDR2 from the germline V gene are LGHDT and YNNKEL (reference sequence). This CDR3 spans 16 amino acids. The V end was cut by 3 bases, the J end by 1 base, with 10 bases between. In DNA form, the CDR3 reads TGTGCCAGCAGCCATCGCAGGGAGTCTGGGGCCAACGTCCTGACTTTC. This codes for CASSHRRESGANVLTF.

The CDR3 here is CASSYLQIFYGYTF. The DNA of the CDR3 is TGTGCCAGCAGTTACCTACAAATTTTCTATGGCTACACCTTC. The chain employs TRBV6-2 or TRBV6-3 and TRBJ1-2, with D unresolved. CDR1 is MNHEY and CDR2 is SVGEGT in the germline V gene. Trimming shortened V by 2 bases and J by 4 bases, and 11 bases separated the two germline ends. The CDR3 has 14 amino acids.

This clonotype was counted a single time. The J gene is TRBJ2-7, the V gene TRBV2; tentative D call: TRBD2 (5 bases). In germline, CDR1 is SNHLY, CDR2 FYNNEI. Deletions cut 6 bases from V and 3 bases from J, with 12 bases between. The CDR3 totals 13 residues. In nucleotides, the CDR3 is TGTGCCAGCAGGCTAGCAGCATACTACGAGCAGTACTTC. Protein: CASRLAAYYEQYF.

This clonotype was seen a handful of times. CDR3 protein: CASSEFGDGYTF. CDR3 DNA: TGTGCCAGCAGTGAATTCGGCGATGGCTACACCTTC. The chain couples TRBV25-1 to TRBJ1-2, with D unresolved. Germline V gives CDR1 MGHDK, CDR2 SYGVNS. The length of the CDR3 is 12 residues. The ends were cut back, 1 base at V and 6 bases at J, with 6 bases in the middle.

This chain links TRBV12-3 or TRBV12-4 with TRBJ2-2; 7 positions match TRBD1. The CDR3 loop spans 15 amino acids. V shed 4 bases, J shed 2 bases, and the junction held 4 bases outside the gene matches. CDR3 coding DNA: TGTGCCAGCAGTTCGCAGGGGGTAAACACCGGGGAGCTGTTTTTT. Protein product: CASSSQGVNTGELFF.

This clonotype was recorded at least ten times. The genes are TRBV11-2 and TRBJ1-6; no firm D call. The length of the CDR3 is 15 residues. In germline, CDR1 is SGHAT, CDR2 FQNNGV. Deletions cut 2 bases from V and 7 bases from J, with 12 bases between. In nucleotides, the CDR3 is TGTGCCAGCAGCTTACGACACCCCGAAAATTCACCCCTCCACTTT. Protein sequence: CASSLRHPENSPLHF.